This T cell receptor beta chain was documented in a study of T-cell reconstitution after alpha-beta-depleted transplantation in children. The length of the CDR3 is 14 residues. V shed 6 bases and J 2 bases; nucleotides not matched to a gene: 7. CDR1 is LNHDA and CDR2 is SQIVND in the germline V gene (reference sequence). The sample holds a few counts of this clonotype. What it recognizes is unknown. Findings and limits, study-wide: Certain patients had high TCRbeta diversity at day 60, and it came from recipient T cells and thymic progenitors that survived. T cells produced anew were the main source of T-cell counts and diversity one year after transplant.

Unique molecular identifiers were incorporated when the TCRbeta library was constructed. From the PCR reads, TCRdb called clonotypes with MiXCR, one entry per CDR3 protein. The table shows hundreds of thousands of distinct CDR3 sequences, with approximately 13% occurring only once. The receptor was isolated from a male patient under 18 who had a stem cell transplant for acute myeloid leukemia, so the T cells may come from the graft donor. The sequences come from PBMCs, mostly from graft donor cells, collected 360 days after TCRalphabeta/CD19-depleted stem cell transplant. The chain joins TRBV19 to TRBJ2-7; the match to TRBD1 covers 7 bases. This CDR3 is CASRTNRGPYEQYF. CDR3 DNA sequence: TGTGCCAGTAGGACAAACAGGGGCCCCTACGAGCAGTACTTC.